The source of this T cell receptor beta chain is a study of post-analysis software for immune sequencing data. At the level of the study: The disease courses spanned relapsing-remitting, secondary progressive and progressive-relapsing forms of multiple sclerosis. Study-level results: People with multiple sclerosis had a significantly lower normalized Chao1 diversity than controls did. Included in a set of about five TRBV segments more frequent in patients than controls were TRBV5-6, TRBV5-1 and TRBV20-1.

Unique molecular identifiers were carried by the TCR beta cDNA libraries. TCRdb reprocessed the PCR reads via MiXCR and lists one record per CDR3 protein. The sample lists approximately 690,000 distinct CDR3 sequences, approximately 60% occurring once. Remarks on this clonotype: Its specificity is not known.

CDR3 size: 11 residues. Looked up from germline, CDR1 is SGHAT and CDR2 is FQNNGV. Trimming took off 6 bases at V and 2 bases at J, with 4 bases between the two ends. The rearrangement uses TRBV11-2 and TRBJ1-1; D unclear. The sample was blood. This receptor was obtained from a girl aged 2-10 years with multiple sclerosis. The DNA for the CDR3 is TGTGCCAGCAGGACCAACACTGAAGCTTTCTTT. It codes for CASRTNTEAFF.